Sequencing of this TCR beta chain was carried out in a study of blood T cell repertoires in COVID-19. V was pared by 6 bases and J by 2 bases, with 6 bases of the junction left unmatched. This CDR3 is 15 amino acids long. The germline gives CDR1 MNHEY, CDR2 SVGAGI. How the authors handled the data: Reference gene primer amplification gave nucleated cell count estimates. The method was immunoSEQ multiplex PCR; TCRdb's version includes in-frame clones alone and lacks a portion of them. That table supplies the V and J calls and clone size; D and trimming were determined from the DNA. The sample has more than 300,000 clones; nearly 90% are singletons.

The chain has TRBV6-5 and TRBJ1-5, with 8 positions matching TRBD1. The receptor was isolated from a woman in her twenties or thirties with COVID-19, enrolled during active disease. The sample was peripheral blood. The CDR3 reads CASRKDRGGNQPQHF. The CDR3 DNA sequence: TGTGCCAGCAGAAAAGACAGGGGAGGCAATCAGCCCCAGCATTTT.